Listed below are T cell receptor beta chains from one sample, sequenced in a study of blood T cell repertoires in COVID-19. TCRdb's table, derived via immunoSEQ multiplex PCR, lists solely in-frame clones and lacks some. The data hold around 290,000 clones, with more than 85% observed a single time. Sequenced: peripheral blood. Receptors originate from a young woman with COVID-19, enrolled during active disease. Each CDR3 is given with its conserved first and last residue. Each record gives: D gene, J gene, V gene, clone size, CDR3 DNA, CDR3 protein. A D gene is named only where the DNA matches it firmly. Clone size is stated in some rows and not others, as once, few, many or a class when expanded.

D gene: TRBD1
J gene: TRBJ1-5
V gene: TRBV3-1/TRBV3-2
clone size: NA
CDR3 DNA: TGTGCCAGCGGACCGAAGACAGGGGGCGAAGGGCCCCAGCATTTT
CDR3 protein: CASGPKTGGEGPQHF

D gene: TRBD2
J gene: TRBJ2-7
V gene: TRBV6-5
clone size: NA
CDR3 DNA: TGTGCCAGCAGTTACCTCGGTGGAGCGGGGACCTACGAGCAGTACTTC
CDR3 protein: CASSYLGGAGTYEQYF

D gene: NA
J gene: TRBJ2-2
V gene: TRBV24-1
clone size: NA
CDR3 DNA: TGTGCCACCAGTGACAGCGGGCCGAACACCGGGGAGCTGTTTTTT
CDR3 protein: CATSDSGPNTGELFF

D gene: NA
J gene: TRBJ1-2
V gene: TRBV7-8
clone size: once
CDR3 DNA: TGTGCCAGCAGCTTAGCACACAGGGCCCCCGACTATGGCTACACCTTC
CDR3 protein: CASSLAHRAPDYGYTF

D gene: NA
J gene: TRBJ2-5
V gene: TRBV6-2/TRBV6-3
clone size: NA
CDR3 DNA: TGTGCCAGCAGGTACCTGGAGACCCAGTACTTC
CDR3 protein: CASRYLETQYF

D gene: TRBD1
J gene: TRBJ2-5
V gene: TRBV10-2
clone size: NA
CDR3 DNA: TGCGCCAGCAGCCAAACCGGGACAGGGACCTCCGTGGCCCAGTACTTC
CDR3 protein: CASSQTGTGTSVAQYF

D gene: NA
J gene: TRBJ2-5
V gene: TRBV12-2
clone size: NA
CDR3 DNA: TGTGCAAGTCTCGGTAGCGGGAAGGTGGAGACCCAGTACTTC
CDR3 protein: CASLGSGKVETQYF

D gene: NA
J gene: TRBJ2-6
V gene: TRBV19
clone size: NA
CDR3 DNA: TGTGCCACTTCAGGCAGGCAACCCGGGGCCAACGTCCTGACTTTC
CDR3 protein: CATSGRQPGANVLTF

D gene: NA
J gene: TRBJ2-7
V gene: TRBV27
clone size: NA
CDR3 DNA: TGTGCCAGCAGACCGCCCGGGGGAAGGAGCTACGAGCAGTACTTC
CDR3 protein: CASRPPGGRSYEQYF

D gene: TRBD1
J gene: TRBJ1-4
V gene: TRBV28
clone size: NA
CDR3 DNA: TGTGCCAGCAGTTTAGGGACAGGGGGAAGTGAAAAACTGTTTTTT
CDR3 protein: CASSLGTGGSEKLFF

D gene: TRBD2
J gene: TRBJ2-1
V gene: TRBV28
clone size: NA
CDR3 DNA: TGTGCCAGCAGTCGGCCGGGACTAGCAGAGAATGAGCAGTTCTTC
CDR3 protein: CASSRPGLAENEQFF

D gene: TRBD1
J gene: TRBJ2-2
V gene: TRBV10-3
clone size: NA
CDR3 DNA: TGTGCCATCAGGGGGGACAGCACCGGGGAGCTGTTTTTT
CDR3 protein: CAIRGDSTGELFF

D gene: NA
J gene: TRBJ1-5
V gene: TRBV6-1
clone size: few
CDR3 DNA: TGTGCCAGCAGTGATATGGGAGGGGACCAGCCCCAGCATTTT
CDR3 protein: CASSDMGGDQPQHF

D gene: NA
J gene: TRBJ2-5
V gene: TRBV9
clone size: NA
CDR3 DNA: TGTGCCAGCAGCGTCAATCCAACGACTGGCACGGCCCAGTACTTC
CDR3 protein: CASSVNPTTGTAQYF

D gene: TRBD2
J gene: TRBJ2-1
V gene: TRBV2
clone size: NA
CDR3 DNA: TGTGCCAGCAGTGCTAGCGGGAGCTCCTACAATGAGCAGTTCTTC
CDR3 protein: CASSASGSSYNEQFF

D gene: TRBD2
J gene: TRBJ2-7
V gene: TRBV6-4
clone size: NA
CDR3 DNA: TGTGCCAGCAGTGACTCGACAGTCGCGGGAGGCTACGAGCAGTACTTC
CDR3 protein: CASSDSTVAGGYEQYF

D gene: TRBD1
J gene: TRBJ1-2
V gene: TRBV6-1
clone size: once
CDR3 DNA: TGTGCCAGCAGTGAAGTGGGGACAGGGATGTATGGCTACACCTTC
CDR3 protein: CASSEVGTGMYGYTF

D gene: TRBD2
J gene: TRBJ2-7
V gene: TRBV5-4
clone size: NA
CDR3 DNA: TGTGCCAGCAGCTTGGGTCTAGCGGGATCCGAGCAGTACTTC
CDR3 protein: CASSLGLAGSEQYF

D gene: NA
J gene: TRBJ1-4
V gene: TRBV3-1/TRBV3-2
clone size: few
CDR3 DNA: TGTGCCAGCAGACGGGGGGAAAAACTGTTTTTT
CDR3 protein: CASRRGEKLFF

D gene: NA
J gene: TRBJ2-2
V gene: TRBV9
clone size: once
CDR3 DNA: TGTGCCAGCAGCCCCAGGGGGGCGCAGAACACCGGGGAGCTGTTTTTT
CDR3 protein: CASSPRGAQNTGELFF

D gene: NA
J gene: TRBJ2-1
V gene: TRBV5-6
clone size: NA
CDR3 DNA: TGTGCCAGCAGCCGCCAGGGAAATGAGCAGTTCTTC
CDR3 protein: CASSRQGNEQFF

D gene: NA
J gene: TRBJ1-2
V gene: TRBV27
clone size: few
CDR3 DNA: TGTGCCACCCGGCGAGGGGAGGACTATGGCTACACCTTC
CDR3 protein: CATRRGEDYGYTF

D gene: NA
J gene: TRBJ1-1
V gene: TRBV7-6
clone size: NA
CDR3 DNA: TGTGCCAGCAGCTTAGGATCCGCAGGGAGGACTGAAGCTTTCTTT
CDR3 protein: CASSLGSAGRTEAFF

D gene: TRBD2
J gene: TRBJ2-7
V gene: TRBV7-9
clone size: NA
CDR3 DNA: TGTGCCAGCAGGCGACTAGCGGGAGGCGACGAGCAGTACTTC
CDR3 protein: CASRRLAGGDEQYF

D gene: NA
J gene: TRBJ1-1
V gene: TRBV12-5
clone size: NA
CDR3 DNA: TGTGCTAGTGGTTTGGTAATCAATTCTGAAGCTTTCTTT
CDR3 protein: CASGLVINSEAFF

D gene: NA
J gene: TRBJ2-7
V gene: TRBV5-5
clone size: NA
CDR3 DNA: TGTGCCAGCAGCTTGACAGGGAATGAGCAGTACTTC
CDR3 protein: CASSLTGNEQYF

D gene: TRBD1
J gene: TRBJ1-5
V gene: TRBV4-2
clone size: NA
CDR3 DNA: TGTGCCAGCAGCCAAGATAGGACAGGGGTCGTTCAGCCCCAGCATTTT
CDR3 protein: CASSQDRTGVVQPQHF

D gene: NA
J gene: TRBJ2-2
V gene: TRBV5-4
clone size: NA
CDR3 DNA: TGTGCCAGCAGCTTAGGCAGGGTCCCCGGGGAGCTGTTTTTT
CDR3 protein: CASSLGRVPGELFF

D gene: NA
J gene: TRBJ1-1
V gene: TRBV27
clone size: NA
CDR3 DNA: TGTGCCAGCGGAAAAGACAGCGCCGGTACTGAAGCTTTCTTT
CDR3 protein: CASGKDSAGTEAFF

D gene: NA
J gene: TRBJ1-2
V gene: TRBV30
clone size: NA
CDR3 DNA: TGTGCCTTACGGGGAGCAGCTAACTATGGCTACACCTTC
CDR3 protein: CALRGAANYGYTF

D gene: TRBD2
J gene: TRBJ2-5
V gene: TRBV4-1
clone size: NA
CDR3 DNA: TGCGCCAGCAGCCAAGAACTGCTAGCGGGATCGGAGACCCAGTACTTC
CDR3 protein: CASSQELLAGSETQYF

D gene: NA
J gene: TRBJ1-1
V gene: TRBV7-2
clone size: NA
CDR3 DNA: TGTGCCAGCAGCTTAGGGTCAGGGTGGTACACTGAAGCTTTCTTT
CDR3 protein: CASSLGSGWYTEAFF

D gene: NA
J gene: TRBJ2-1
V gene: TRBV9
clone size: NA
CDR3 DNA: TGTGCCAGCAGCGTATCTTTCGGGAGTGGCTATGAGCAGTTCTTC
CDR3 protein: CASSVSFGSGYEQFF

D gene: NA
J gene: TRBJ2-7
V gene: TRBV7-8
clone size: NA
CDR3 DNA: TGTGCCAGCAGCTTAGCCCCCATCGAGCTCGAGCAGTACTTC
CDR3 protein: CASSLAPIELEQYF

D gene: TRBD1
J gene: TRBJ1-3
V gene: TRBV9
clone size: once
CDR3 DNA: TGTGCCAGCAGCGGAACAGGGGAAGCTGGAAACACCATATATTTT
CDR3 protein: CASSGTGEAGNTIYF

D gene: NA
J gene: TRBJ2-5
V gene: TRBV5-1
clone size: NA
CDR3 DNA: TGCGCCAGCAGCCTTACAGGTCCCCAAGAGACCCAGTACTTC
CDR3 protein: CASSLTGPQETQYF

D gene: TRBD1
J gene: TRBJ1-2
V gene: TRBV6-5
clone size: NA
CDR3 DNA: TGTGCCAGCACCGGACAGGGAAAGACGCGAGGCTACACCTTC
CDR3 protein: CASTGQGKTRGYTF

D gene: NA
J gene: TRBJ2-1
V gene: TRBV27
clone size: NA
CDR3 DNA: TGTGCCAGCAGTGACCGATCCGCAGGCGATGAGCAGTTCTTC
CDR3 protein: CASSDRSAGDEQFF

D gene: TRBD2
J gene: TRBJ2-7
V gene: TRBV18
clone size: NA
CDR3 DNA: TGTGCCAGCTCACGGGGACTAGCGGGAAGTGCCCACGAGCAGTACTTC
CDR3 protein: CASSRGLAGSAHEQYF

D gene: NA
J gene: TRBJ1-5
V gene: TRBV2
clone size: NA
CDR3 DNA: TGTGCCAGCAGTGAATCGGCAGAACAGCAGCCCCAGCATTTT
CDR3 protein: CASSESAEQQPQHF

D gene: NA
J gene: TRBJ1-1
V gene: TRBV15
clone size: NA
CDR3 DNA: TGTGCCACCAGCAGAGAGGGGGGTTGGCCGGCTGAAGCTTTCTTT
CDR3 protein: CATSREGGWPAEAFF

D gene: TRBD2
J gene: TRBJ2-2
V gene: TRBV2
clone size: once
CDR3 DNA: TGTGCCAGCTCAGCGGGAGGATGGGGCGGGGAGCTGTTTTTT
CDR3 protein: CASSAGGWGGELFF